The 28 T cell receptor beta chains in this list originate from one sample, sequenced in a study of cytomegalovirus exposure and HLA in healthy donors. Method: immunoSEQ multiplex PCR; TCRdb's copy keeps in-frame clones and lacks some. This table holds hundreds of thousands of clones, about nine tenths found once. Sequencing was carried out using PBMCs. These receptor sequences come from a woman younger than 35 in good health and CMV-seronegative.

The rearrangement links TRBV15 to TRBJ1-5, with D perhaps matching TRBD1 (6 bases). V lost 8 bases to trimming and J lost 2 bases, with 10 bases between them. Germline V gene lookup returns CDR1 LNHNV and CDR2 YYDKDF (reference sequence). The CDR3 contains 13 residues. The CDR3: CATGGGGNQPQHF. For the CDR3, the DNA is TGTGCCACCGGGGGGGGCGGCAATCAGCCCCAGCATTTT.

This clone was counted many times. The chain is built from TRBV7-9 and TRBJ1-1, with a weak D call TRBD1 (5 bases). Trimming cost V 3 bases and J 11 bases, with 10 bases left between them. The CDR3 is 11 residues long. The germline V gene has CDR1 SEHNR and CDR2 FQNEAQ (reference sequence). CDR3 in amino acids: CASSLGRVAFF. In DNA, the CDR3 is TGTGCCAGCAGCTTGGGCAGGGTTGCTTTCTTT.

The chain carries TRBV9 and TRBJ2-1; 7 bases align to TRBD1. With 2 bases clipped from V and 5 bases from J, the junction kept 13 bases outside the gene matches. The CDR3 is made up of 17 amino acids. Germline loops: CDR1 SGDLS, CDR2 YYNGEE. CDR3: CASSVTPRQGRNNEQFF. CDR3 DNA: TGTGCCAGCAGCGTTACCCCCAGACAGGGACGTAACAATGAGCAGTTCTTC. Drawing the rest from reference TRBV9 and TRBJ2-1, the complete variable domain is DSGVTQTPKHLITATGQRVTLRCSPRSGDLSVYWYQQSLDQGLQFLIQYYNGEERAKGNILERFSAQQFPDLHSELNLSSLELGDSALYFCASSVTPRQGRNNEQFFGPGTRLTVL.

V and J are TRBV6-1 and TRBJ1-3, with 8 nucleotides matching TRBD1. The germline CDR1 and CDR2 sequences are MNHNS and SASEGT. There are 15 residues in the CDR3. The V gene end was trimmed by 5 bases and the J gene end by 0 bases; junction bases not matched to a gene: 3. The CDR3 region is CASSTTGGSGNTIYF. DNA of the CDR3: TGTGCCAGCAGTACTACAGGGGGCTCTGGAAACACCATATATTTT.

The J gene is TRBJ1-1, the V gene TRBV6-1, with 7 bases lining up with TRBD1. After removal of 7 bases from V and 1 base from J, the junction contained 6 bases not matched to a gene. The germline gives CDR1 MNHNS, CDR2 SASEGT. The CDR3 totals 14 residues. CDR3 sequence: CASTSGQANTEAFF. The CDR3 DNA reads TGTGCCAGCACCTCCGGACAGGCGAACACTGAAGCTTTCTTT.

V and J are TRBV6-1 and TRBJ2-7; D gene uncertain. The CDR3 consists of 13 residues. Between the trimmed V and J ends, which lost 0 bases and 5 bases, there was a span of 8 bases. Germline CDR1 and CDR2: MNHNS and SASEGT. DNA for the CDR3: TGTGCCAGCAGTGAAGCAAGCCATGACGAGCAGTACTTC. This encodes CASSEASHDEQYF.

The gene calls are TRBV4-2 and TRBJ2-1; D gene ambiguous. From germline, CDR1 is LGHNA and CDR2 YNFKEQ. The CDR3 has 16 residues. Trimming left V 0 bases short and J 8 bases short, with 17 bases between. The CDR3 spells CASSQEALMLLDEQFF. Here the CDR3 DNA reads TGTGCCAGCAGCCAAGAAGCACTGATGCTTTTGGATGAGCAGTTCTTC.

The chain employs TRBV19 and TRBJ1-6; 8 bases map to TRBD1. CDR3 length: 15 residues. J lost 9 bases, V lost 5 bases, and 9 bases had no gene match. Per the germline V gene, CDR1 is LNHDA and CDR2 is SQIVND (reference sequence). The CDR3 nucleotides read TGTGCCAGTAGTTCGGACAGGGATGGAGGTTCACCCCTCCACTTT. Translated: CASSSDRDGGSPLHF.

This clone has only one observation. This chain uses TRBV10-3 with TRBJ1-5, with 9 bases matching TRBD1. The CDR3 consists of 17 residues. V shed 7 bases and J 0 bases; nucleotides not matched to a gene: 10. Germline-derived CDR1 and CDR2 are ENHRY and SYGVKD. The CDR3 region is CAIIPGQGGYSNQPQHF. The CDR3 DNA reads TGTGCCATCATCCCGGGACAGGGAGGTTATAGCAATCAGCCCCAGCATTTT.

V and J are TRBV2 and TRBJ2-7, with 7 bases matching TRBD1. Looked up from germline, CDR1 is SNHLY and CDR2 is FYNNEI. J was trimmed by 5 bases and V by 6 bases; bases with no gene match: 7. The CDR3 length is 13 residues. CDR3 amino acids: CASRDNRGDEQYF. In DNA, the CDR3 is TGTGCCAGCAGAGACAACAGGGGCGACGAGCAGTACTTC.

This chain uses TRBV2 with TRBJ1-5; 7 bases agree with TRBD1. Looked up from germline, CDR1 is SNHLY and CDR2 is FYNNEI. The CDR3 covers 15 residues. J gave up 6 bases and V 3 bases, and 8 bases lay outside the gene matches. This CDR3 is CASSERQGVSQPQHF. The CDR3 coding sequence is TGTGCCAGCAGTGAGAGGCAGGGGGTAAGTCAGCCCCAGCATTTT.

This clone was counted only a few times. The gene calls are TRBV27 and TRBJ2-2, with D possibly matching TRBD1 (6 bases). V was shortened by 6 bases and J by 5 bases, with 10 bases between the two germline ends. Germline CDR1 MNHEY, CDR2 SMNVEV (reference sequence). This CDR3 contains 13 residues. CDR3 in amino acids: CASRAQGTGELFF. CDR3 nucleotides: TGTGCCAGCAGGGCTCAGGGGACCGGGGAGCTGTTTTTT.

The CDR3 nucleotides read TGTGCCATCAGTGAGACATTTGACAGGGGCGAAAAACTGTTTTTT. As protein: CAISETFDRGEKLFF. The chain is built from TRBV10-3 and TRBJ1-4; 8 nucleotides align to TRBD1. Per germline, CDR1 ENHRY and CDR2 SYGVKD. The CDR3 consists of 15 residues. The V and J ends lost 2 bases and 8 bases, in that order; junction bases with no gene match: 7.

The chain couples TRBV5-6 to TRBJ2-7; 8 bases are a match to TRBD1. Germline V gives CDR1 SGHDT, CDR2 YYEEEE. Trimming at V came to 4 bases and at J to 2 bases, leaving 11 bases not matched to a gene. The CDR3 covers 16 residues. The CDR3, as DNA: TGTGCCAGCAGCCCGGACAGGGTTTGGCGTACCTACGAGCAGTACTTC. It specifies CASSPDRVWRTYEQYF.

V and J are TRBV5-1 and TRBJ2-1; 11 positions agree with TRBD2. Germline CDR1 reads SGHRS; CDR2 reads YFSETQ. V lost 0 bases and J lost 8; bases outside the gene matches: 10. The CDR3 covers 17 residues. The DNA of the CDR3 is TGCGCCAGCAGCTTGGGTCCTAGCGGGGGGACGGGCGATGAGCAGTTCTTC. Translating gives CASSLGPSGGTGDEQFF.

This clone was detected a few times. The chain employs TRBV9 and TRBJ2-3; TRBD2 might be the D (6 bases). The V gene's germline CDR1 is SGDLS and CDR2 YYNGEE. The CDR3 has 14 residues. V shed 6 bases and J shed 0 bases, with 11 bases lying between them. The CDR3 DNA reads TGTGCCAGCAACTGGGGGACTAGCACAGATACGCAGTATTTT. Translating it yields CASNWGTSTDTQYF.

The rearrangement joins TRBV4-1 to TRBJ2-1, with a tentative D call TRBD1 (6 bases). Trimming pared 1 base from V and 6 bases from J, leaving 25 bases between. From germline, CDR1 is MGHRA and CDR2 YSYEKL. The CDR3 runs to 19 residues. The CDR3 protein is CASSQGKAPTGIVSNEQFF. DNA for the CDR3: TGCGCCAGCAGCCAAGGGAAAGCACCTACAGGGATAGTGAGCAATGAGCAGTTCTTC.

The gene calls are TRBV2 and TRBJ1-5; possible D gene TRBD1, 5 bases. There are 15 residues in the CDR3. Germline V gives CDR1 SNHLY, CDR2 FYNNEI. Between the trimmed V and J ends, which lost 6 bases and 5 bases, there was a span of 17 bases. The DNA of the CDR3 is TGTGCCAGCAGGGGGGGTCCGAATCCCTATCAGCCCCAGCATTTT. Translating it yields CASRGGPNPYQPQHF.

The chain uses TRBV28 and TRBJ1-2, with D possibly matching TRBD1 (6 bases). Trimming pared 4 bases from V and 5 bases from J, leaving 23 bases between. Looked up from germline, CDR1 is MDHEN and CDR2 is SYDVKM. CDR3 size: 17 residues. CDR3 sequence: CASSSQTQGYSGYGYTF. CDR3 nucleotides: TGTGCCAGCAGTTCCCAAACACAGGGTTATTCAGGGTATGGCTACACCTTC.

The CDR3 DNA is TGTGCCAGCAGTTACGAAGCGGGGGGCTCCTACGAGCAGTACTTC. Protein product: CASSYEAGGSYEQYF. This chain uses TRBV6-6 with TRBJ2-7, with 9 bases matching TRBD2. J was trimmed by 0 bases and V by 2 bases; bases with no gene match: 2. The CDR3 is 15 amino acids. The V gene's germline CDR1 is MNHNY and CDR2 SVGAGI (reference sequence).

In DNA form, the CDR3 reads TGCGCCAGCAGCCGGAGGGACCTACGGAACACTGAAGCTTTCTTT. It is translated as CASSRRDLRNTEAFF. The J gene is TRBJ1-1, the V gene TRBV4-1, with D perhaps TRBD1 (5 bases). Germline lookup yields CDR1 MGHRA and CDR2 YSYEKL. This CDR3 contains 15 residues. With 4 bases removed from V and 1 base from J, the gap between germline ends came to 13 bases.

The chain employs TRBV6-5 and TRBJ2-2; 10 bases fit TRBD1. Germline loops: CDR1 MNHEY, CDR2 SVGAGI. Germline trimming cut 2 bases from V and 2 bases from J; bases unmatched to any gene: 2. This CDR3 is built from 16 residues. CDR3 nucleotide sequence: TGTGCCAGCAGTTACGTGACAGGGGGCAACACCGGGGAGCTGTTTTTT. It specifies CASSYVTGGNTGELFF.

The V and J genes are TRBV27 and TRBJ1-1; D gene ambiguous. Trimming took 5 bases from V and 1 from J, leaving 11 bases between them. The CDR3 covers 14 residues. Germline-derived CDR1 and CDR2 are MNHEY and SMNVEV (reference sequence). The CDR3 loop reads CASSTFGRNTEAFF. The CDR3 DNA reads TGTGCCAGCAGTACCTTCGGTCGGAACACTGAAGCTTTCTTT.

This CDR3 is CASSLEYRQLGSYEQYF. The CDR3 DNA sequence: TGCGCCAGCAGCTTGGAGTACAGGCAACTCGGCTCCTACGAGCAGTACTTC. The chain joins TRBV5-1 to TRBJ2-7; TRBD1 is a possible D gene (5 bases). Trimming shortened V by 0 bases and J by 0 bases, and 16 bases separated the two germline ends. The V gene's germline CDR1 is SGHRS and CDR2 YFSETQ. The length of the CDR3 is 17 residues.

This clone was seen a few times. The chain has TRBV6-5 and TRBJ1-2; 9 nucleotides match TRBD1. Trimming took 7 bases from V and 6 from J; bases not matched to a gene: 9. The CDR3 is made up of 14 amino acids. The germline V gene encodes CDR1 MNHEY and CDR2 SVGAGI. The chain's CDR3 is CASMYAGDRDGYTF. CDR3 DNA sequence: TGTGCCAGCATGTATGCGGGGGACAGGGATGGCTACACCTTC.

In this sample, this clone turned up many times. The chain recombines TRBV11-2 with TRBJ2-7, with 10 bases fitting TRBD1. Trimming removed 6 bases from V and 2 bases from J; junction bases left unmatched: 7. The germline V gene has CDR1 SGHAT and CDR2 FQNNGV. The CDR3 loop spans 15 amino acids. The CDR3 loop is CASSSWDRGTYEQYF. The CDR3 coding sequence is TGTGCCAGCAGTTCTTGGGACAGGGGAACCTACGAGCAGTACTTC.

This clone was counted only a few times. The chain joins TRBV6-5 to TRBJ1-5, with 10 positions matching TRBD1. The trim removed 6 bases at V and 4 bases at J, leaving 6 bases unmatched. Germline V gene sequence: CDR1 MNHEY, CDR2 SVGAGI. This CDR3 contains 15 residues. The CDR3 nucleotides are TGTGCCAGCAGCCTGACAGGGGGCAAAAATCAGCCCCAGCATTTT. Its protein is CASSLTGGKNQPQHF.

J is TRBJ1-2 and V is TRBV4-1; weak D call: TRBD1 (6 bases). Germline CDR1 is MGHRA and CDR2 is YSYEKL. This CDR3 is built from 14 residues. V gave up 0 bases and J gave up 8 bases, with 13 bases separating them. The CDR3 nucleotides read TGCGCCAGCAGCCAAGAGGGGCAGGGGATAGGCTACACCTTC. This sequence encodes CASSQEGQGIGYTF.